This TCR beta chain was recovered during a study of T-cell memory formation after mild COVID-19. At the level of the study: Most TCR clusters belonged to a single donor.

TCRdb ran MiXCR on the 5' RACE reads and lists one entry per CDR3 protein. Here the sample spans 30,000 or so distinct CDR3 sequences, around 20% being singletons. In this sample, this clonotype turned up many times. Trimming cost V 4 bases and J 5 bases; bases outside gene matches: 9. The CDR3 loop spans 16 amino acids. Germline CDR1 is SGHRS and CDR2 is YFSETQ. The source of this sequence is an adult who had mild COVID-19 (a few samples of this study predate the infection). Cell type and time point are not known. Sample: PBMCs or a T cell subset sorted from them (not recorded which). The chain combines TRBV5-1 with TRBJ2-5; TRBD2 matches 12 bases. Here the CDR3 DNA reads TGCGCCAGCAGCCAGACTAGCGGGGGAGAGGGGGAGACCCAGTACTTC. This gives the protein CASSQTSGGEGETQYF.